This TCR beta chain was recovered during a study of cytomegalovirus exposure and HLA in healthy donors. Trimming stripped 0 bases from V and 4 bases from J, with 14 bases between. Germline V lookup: CDR1 SGHNT, CDR2 YYREEE (reference sequence). This CDR3 contains 16 residues. This clone was detected once. Primers for the PCR totalled 60 Vbeta and 13 Jbeta. Clones were read by immunoSEQ multiplex PCR, and TCRdb kept only the in-frame ones, dropping some. The sample records 100,000 or so clones, 70% to 85% being singletons. V is TRBV5-4 and J is TRBJ2-1; D might be TRBD2 (5 bases). The TCR comes from a man between 18 and 29 years old in good health and CMV-seronegative. The sequenced material came from PBMCs. The CDR3 region is CASSLVASIGYNEQFF. As DNA, the CDR3 is TGTGCCAGCAGCTTGGTAGCGTCGATAGGGTACAATGAGCAGTTCTTC. The whole variable domain, remainder taken from reference TRBV5-4 and TRBJ2-1, is ETGVTQSPTHLIKTRGQQVTLRCSSQSGHNTVSWYQQALGQGPQFIFQYYREEENGRGNFPPRFSGLQFPNYSSELNVNALELDDSALYLCASSLVASIGYNEQFFGPGTRLTVL.